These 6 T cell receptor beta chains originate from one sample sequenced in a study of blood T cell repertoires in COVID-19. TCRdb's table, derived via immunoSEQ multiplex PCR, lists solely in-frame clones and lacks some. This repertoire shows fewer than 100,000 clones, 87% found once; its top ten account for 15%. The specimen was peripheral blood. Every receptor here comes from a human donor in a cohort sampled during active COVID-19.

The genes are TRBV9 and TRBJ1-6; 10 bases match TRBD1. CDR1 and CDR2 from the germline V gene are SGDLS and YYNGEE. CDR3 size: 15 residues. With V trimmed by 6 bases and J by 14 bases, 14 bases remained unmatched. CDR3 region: CASTRGGTGEFTLHF. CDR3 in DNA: TGTGCCAGCACACGCGGGGGGACAGGGGAATTCACCCTCCACTTT.

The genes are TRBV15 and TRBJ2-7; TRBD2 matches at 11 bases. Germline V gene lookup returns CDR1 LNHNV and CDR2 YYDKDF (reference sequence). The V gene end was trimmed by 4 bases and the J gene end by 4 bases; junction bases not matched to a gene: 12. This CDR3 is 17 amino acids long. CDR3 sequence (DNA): TGTGCCACCAGCACAACTAGCGGGAGTGGGTTAACTTACGAGCAGTACTTC. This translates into CATSTTSGSGLTYEQYF.

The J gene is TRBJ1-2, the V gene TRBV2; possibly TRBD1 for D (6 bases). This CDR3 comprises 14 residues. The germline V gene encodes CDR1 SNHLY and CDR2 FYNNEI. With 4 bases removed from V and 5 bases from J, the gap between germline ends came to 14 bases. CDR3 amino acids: CASSVSGVRYGYTF. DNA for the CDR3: TGTGCCAGCAGTGTATCAGGGGTGCGGTATGGCTACACCTTC.

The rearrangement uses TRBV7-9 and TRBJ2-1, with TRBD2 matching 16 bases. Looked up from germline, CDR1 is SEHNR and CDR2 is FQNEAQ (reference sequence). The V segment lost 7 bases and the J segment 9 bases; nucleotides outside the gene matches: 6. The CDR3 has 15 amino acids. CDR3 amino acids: CASKGLAGGQGEQFF. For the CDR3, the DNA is TGTGCCAGCAAGGGACTAGCGGGAGGGCAGGGTGAGCAGTTCTTC.

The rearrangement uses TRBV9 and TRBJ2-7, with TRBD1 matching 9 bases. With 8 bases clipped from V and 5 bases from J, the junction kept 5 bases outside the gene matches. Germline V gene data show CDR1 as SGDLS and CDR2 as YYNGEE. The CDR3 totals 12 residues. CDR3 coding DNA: TGTGCCAGTTCGGGGACAGGGAACGAGCAGTACTTC. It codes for CASSGTGNEQYF.

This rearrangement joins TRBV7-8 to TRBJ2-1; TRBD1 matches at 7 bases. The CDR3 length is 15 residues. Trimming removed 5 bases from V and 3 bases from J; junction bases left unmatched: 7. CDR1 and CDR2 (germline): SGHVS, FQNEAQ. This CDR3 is CASSQQPGGYNEQFF. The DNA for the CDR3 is TGTGCCAGCAGCCAGCAGCCAGGGGGCTACAATGAGCAGTTCTTC.